One T cell receptor beta chain is described in this entry. Its antigen remains unknown. cDNA synthesis used the whole RNA isolate, giving expressed TCRB sequences. Produced via immunoSEQ multiplex PCR; TCRdb's table is partial and in-frame only. The sample contains 240,000 or so clones, less than 35% of which appear only once. Staining for CD45RO/CCR7/CD25/CD127/CD95/CD27 allowed sorting of CD4+ naive, central memory, regulatory and stem cell-like memory cells. The sample belongs to a study of beta chain features in type 1 diabetes. Overall study findings and caveats: Among patients with Type 1 diabetes, TCRB CDR3s were moderately but significantly shorter in every one of the four CD4+ subsets.

Germline assignment: CDR1 MNHEY and CDR2 SMNVEV (reference sequence). Trimming pared 6 bases from V and 3 bases from J, leaving 12 bases between. The CDR3 contains 13 residues. This receptor was identified in a man under 40 in good health. The chain recombines TRBV27 with TRBJ2-7; D is possibly TRBD2 (6 bases). Sequences were obtained from central memory CD4+ T cells from blood. CDR3 sequence reads: CASRPRDFYEQYF. Here the CDR3 DNA reads TGTGCCAGCAGGCCCAGGGACTTCTACGAGCAGTACTTC.